What follows are 15 T cell receptor beta chains derived from one specimen sequenced in a study of cytomegalovirus exposure and HLA in healthy donors. The PCR used 60 Vbeta and 13 Jbeta primers. The table came from immunoSEQ multiplex PCR; TCRdb's copy has only in-frame clones and leaves some out. This sample has more than 60,000 clones, with 84% found just once. Sequenced input: PBMCs. The receptors were sampled from a man in his sixties or seventies in good health and CMV-seropositive.

CDR3 in amino acids: CASSFTSGINTGELFF. The DNA for the CDR3 is TGCGCCAGCAGCTTCACTAGCGGGATCAACACCGGGGAGCTGTTTTTT. The chain uses TRBV5-1 and TRBJ2-2; 10 bases agree with TRBD2. With V trimmed by 2 bases and J by 2 bases, 3 bases remained unmatched. CDR1 is SGHRS, CDR2 YFSETQ, per germline. CDR3 length: 16 amino acids.

The chain is built from TRBV28 and TRBJ2-7, with 8 bases matching TRBD2. CDR1 and CDR2 (germline): MDHEN, SYDVKM. V shed 2 bases, J shed 3 bases, and the junction held 3 bases outside the gene matches. The length of the CDR3 is 14 residues. CDR3 DNA: TGTGCCAGCAGTTTAACGGGAGGGCTCTACGAGCAGTACTTC. Its translation is CASSLTGGLYEQYF.

This chain connects TRBV28 to TRBJ2-7; 9 positions match TRBD2. V trimming: 3 bases; J trimming: 6 bases; junction bases outside the gene matches: 6. Germline loops: CDR1 MDHEN, CDR2 SYDVKM. The CDR3 extends over 14 amino acids. In DNA form, the CDR3 reads TGTGCCAGCAGTTTGTGGCGGGAGGGCCCCGAGCAGTACTTC. This gives the protein CASSLWREGPEQYF.

This clone appeared once. The chain recombines TRBV28 with TRBJ1-5; TRBD1 is a possible D gene (6 bases). The germline gives CDR1 MDHEN, CDR2 SYDVKM. The CDR3 runs to 14 residues. V shed 6 bases and J shed 4 bases, with 13 bases lying between them. The CDR3 spells CASRSDRTNQPQHF. In DNA form, the CDR3 reads TGTGCCAGCAGATCCGACAGGACTAATCAGCCCCAGCATTTT.

This chain links TRBV15 with TRBJ2-3; 10 bases agree with TRBD1. Germline V gives CDR1 LNHNV, CDR2 YYDKDF (reference sequence). The ends lost 3 bases at V and 4 bases at J; junction bases unmatched: 1. This CDR3 has 14 amino acids. CDR3 nucleotide sequence: TGTGCCACCAGCAGGGGACAGGGGTCAGATACGCAGTATTTT. Amino acid sequence: CATSRGQGSDTQYF.

Only a few counts were recorded for this clone. V gene TRBV7-9 combines with J gene TRBJ2-7; 8 bases map to TRBD1. After removal of 2 bases from V and 4 bases from J, the junction contained 10 bases not matched to a gene. This CDR3 has 16 amino acids. Germline CDR1 reads SEHNR; CDR2 reads FQNEAQ (reference sequence). CDR3 sequence (DNA): TGTGCCAGCAGCTTATCTCTAGGACAGGGAGCTTACGAGCAGTACTTC. This translates into CASSLSLGQGAYEQYF.

This clone has a handful of counts. V is TRBV7-8 and J is TRBJ1-2; D not certain. Germline-derived CDR1 and CDR2 are SGHVS and FQNEAQ. Between the trimmed V and J ends, which lost 0 bases and 7 bases, there was a span of 9 bases. The CDR3 consists of 13 residues. CDR3 sequence (DNA): TGTGCCAGCAGCTTAGCGCAGAGGGCTGGCTACACCTTC. As protein: CASSLAQRAGYTF. Combining the CDR3 with reference TRBV7-8 and TRBJ1-2 gives the whole variable domain GAGVSQSPRYKVAKRGQDVALRCDPISGHVSLFWYQQALGQGPEFLTYFQNEAQLDKSGLPSDRFFAERPEGSVSTLKIQRTQQEDSAVYLCASSLAQRAGYTFGSGTRLTVV.

The chain employs TRBV5-6 and TRBJ1-2, with TRBD1 matching over 7 bases. Germline CDR1 and CDR2: SGHDT and YYEEEE. The junction had 5 bases not matched to a gene; V was cut back by 1 base and J by 5 bases. The length of the CDR3 is 14 residues. The CDR3 coding sequence is TGTGCCAGCAGCTTGAGGGGGCTGGTATATGGCTACACCTTC. Its protein is CASSLRGLVYGYTF.

The chain couples TRBV5-1 to TRBJ1-1; the D gene is possibly TRBD1 (6 bases). CDR3 length: 15 residues. V was shortened by 3 bases and J by 5 bases, with 17 bases between the two germline ends. CDR1 and CDR2 from the germline V gene are SGHRS and YFSETQ. The CDR3 nucleotides are TGCGCCAGCAGCTCAACGGGACAAACGGGTACTGAAGCTTTCTTT. Protein sequence: CASSSTGQTGTEAFF.

The chain carries TRBV7-9 and TRBJ1-2, with D perhaps matching TRBD1 (6 bases). Germline CDR1 is SEHNR and CDR2 is FQNEAQ (reference sequence). CDR3 length: 13 residues. V was pared by 5 bases and J by 3 bases, with 10 bases between. The CDR3 DNA sequence: TGTGCCAGCAGCCCAGGGGCGGACTATGGCTACACCTTC. Translation gives CASSPGADYGYTF.

The chain combines TRBV6-5 with TRBJ1-3; D possibly corresponds to TRBD1 (6 bases). The germline gives CDR1 MNHEY, CDR2 SVGAGI. With 6 bases removed from V and 0 bases from J, the gap between germline ends came to 12 bases. This CDR3 has 15 amino acids. CDR3 nucleotide sequence: TGTGCCAGCAGACAGACAGGAGGCTCTGGAAACACCATATATTTT. This codes for CASRQTGGSGNTIYF.

The chain has TRBV28 and TRBJ2-5, with TRBD1 as a possible D gene (7 bases). The CDR3 extends over 15 amino acids. Trimming left V 6 bases short and J 4 bases short, with 18 bases between. CDR1 and CDR2 (germline): MDHEN, SYDVKM. CDR3 amino acids: CASSLAHRGGETQYF. CDR3 nucleotide sequence: TGTGCCAGCAGCCTTGCGCACAGGGGAGGAGAGACCCAGTACTTC.

A few counts support this clone. This chain connects TRBV4-1 to TRBJ2-7; TRBD1 agrees at 8 bases. The germline V gene encodes CDR1 MGHRA and CDR2 YSYEKL. J was trimmed by 1 base and V by 4 bases; bases with no gene match: 6. This CDR3 comprises 15 residues. The CDR3 bases are TGCGCCAGCAGCCCCGGACAGGGAATATCCTACGAGCAGTACTTC. This codes for CASSPGQGISYEQYF.

The chain uses TRBV6-1 and TRBJ1-3; 12 bases are shared with TRBD1. V was clipped by 6 bases and J by 7 bases; unmatched bases: 4. Germline V gene data show CDR1 as MNHNS and CDR2 as SASEGT. The CDR3 contains 14 residues. This CDR3 reads CASRGQGASNTIYF. CDR3 nucleotides: TGTGCCAGCAGGGGACAGGGGGCGAGTAACACCATATATTTT.

The chain links TRBV28 to TRBJ1-2, with D unclear. The CDR3 contains 15 residues. CDR1 and CDR2 (germline): MDHEN, SYDVKM. Trimming removed 5 bases at V and 7 bases at J, with 20 bases between. The CDR3, as DNA: TGTGCCAGCAGTCCGGAGGCGGCCTGGGGTCCTGGCTACACCTTC. It is translated as CASSPEAAWGPGYTF.